The 4 T cell receptor beta chains below were found in one sample sequenced in a study of PD-1 blockade in classical Hodgkin lymphoma. Autologous stem cell transplantation was followed by relapse in every patient, and brentuximab vedotin exposure varied. Data came from immunoSEQ multiplex PCR; TCRdb stores just in-frame clones and leaves some out. The table has about 110,000 clones, roughly nine tenths seen once. Source: peripheral blood mononuclear cells (PBMCs), taken before the second cycle of nivolumab. Receptors were obtained from a human donor with classical Hodgkin lymphoma.

The rearrangement uses TRBV27 and TRBJ1-1; 10 bases are shared with TRBD1. Germline values: CDR1 MNHEY, CDR2 SMNVEV (reference sequence). The CDR3 contains 16 residues. Germline trimming cut 4 bases from V and 0 bases from J; bases unmatched to any gene: 5. This CDR3 is CASSSGTGAMNTEAFF. CDR3 bases: TGTGCCAGCAGTTCCGGGACAGGGGCCATGAACACTGAAGCTTTCTTT.

The chain has TRBV15 and TRBJ1-6; D may be TRBD1 (5 bases). Trimming took off 3 bases at V and 5 bases at J, with 11 bases between the two ends. Germline CDR1 and CDR2: LNHNV and YYDKDF (reference sequence). This CDR3 is 15 amino acids long. CDR3 in DNA: TGTGCCACCAGCAGGGCCGGGGCCGATAATTCACCCCTCCACTTT. Translation: CATSRAGADNSPLHF. The full variable domain, with the rest looked up from reference TRBV15 and TRBJ1-6, is DAMVIQNPRYQVTQFGKPVTLSCSQTLNHNVMYWYQQKSSQAPKLLFHYYDKDFNNEADTPDNFQSRRPNTSFCFLDIRSPGLGDTAMYLCATSRAGADNSPLHFGNGTRLTVT.

V and J are TRBV19 and TRBJ2-3; D tentatively fits TRBD1 or TRBD2 (6 bases each). Deletions cut 2 bases from V and 3 bases from J, with 12 bases between. The CDR3 is made up of 15 amino acids. CDR1 and CDR2 (germline): LNHDA, SQIVND (reference sequence). The CDR3 sequence is CASSIWEGGTDTQYF. Written as DNA, the CDR3 is TGTGCCAGTAGTATATGGGAAGGGGGGACAGATACGCAGTATTTT.

With respect to this clone: The same CDR3 can be traced to other DNA sequences in this sample. This chain joins TRBV6-5 and TRBJ2-1; a possible D gene is TRBD2 (5 bases). Per the germline V gene, CDR1 is MNHEY and CDR2 is SVGAGI. The germline V and J ends were trimmed by 3 bases and 0 bases, with 9 bases remaining between them. This CDR3 comprises 15 residues. CDR3 residues: CASSYSGSSYNEQFF. In DNA, the CDR3 is TGTGCCAGCAGTTATTCGGGGAGCTCCTACAATGAGCAGTTCTTC.